A selection of T cell receptor beta chains follows, all from one sample in a study of Ad26.COV2.S vaccination and SARS-CoV-2 variants. The assay was immunoSEQ multiplex PCR, and TCRdb's table has in-frame clones only and misses some. The sample records approximately 450,000 clones, around nine tenths being singletons. The specimen was peripheral blood, collected in a trial of Ad26.COV2.S vaccine versus placebo. These receptors all come from a person aged 18-65 years who received the Ad26.COV2.S COVID-19 vaccine or a placebo. CDR3s include the opening cysteine and the closing phenylalanine or tryptophan.

j_call v_call cdr3_aa
TRBJ2-3 TRBV24-1 CATSDPLETDTQYF
TRBJ2-7 TRBV20-1 CSVWMPHEQYF
TRBJ2-5 TRBV5-1 CASSSGGSQETQYF
TRBJ1-1 TRBV5-1 CASRLDGLNTEAFF
TRBJ2-7 TRBV5-4 CASSLYRRTGTYEQYF
TRBJ1-2 TRBV14 CASSQVGEVNYGYTF
TRBJ2-1 TRBV24-1 CATSDPRGLAGQFNEQFF
TRBJ2-7 TRBV19 CASSSRDKGYEQYF
TRBJ1-2 TRBV27 CASRLPGQGNGYTF
TRBJ2-2 TRBV9 CASSTFVRPPNTGELFF
TRBJ1-3 TRBV7-2 CASSLAPGLTPDTIYF
TRBJ2-5 TRBV27 CAGSSPRVATAFETQYF
TRBJ2-5 TRBV2 CASKVNRPQETQYF
TRBJ1-5 TRBV3-1/TRBV3-2 CASSQGGVNQPQHF
TRBJ2-7 TRBV18 CASSLDRNYYEQYF
TRBJ2-7 TRBV2 CASRTFRDGKSYEQYF
TRBJ1-2 TRBV19 CASSTPELSGYTF
TRBJ1-1 TRBV30 CAWRRQGLMNTEAFF
TRBJ2-1 TRBV28 CASSLSPRSRGNEQFF
TRBJ1-1 TRBV24-1 CATSDLSGSEAFF
TRBJ1-1 TRBV19 CASSLLGGAEAFF
TRBJ2-7 TRBV5-6 CASSFRGLAPEGHYEQYF
TRBJ2-3 TRBV27 CASSLSGLAGGDTQYF
TRBJ1-3 TRBV6-4 CASSEGTGARGNTIYF
TRBJ2-7 TRBV5-4 CASSGAGTGTYEQYF
TRBJ1-2 TRBV29-1 CSVERRGNGYTF
TRBJ2-5 TRBV19 CASSIVIQETQYF
TRBJ2-4 TRBV6-5 CASSYSQGATKNIQYF
TRBJ2-1 TRBV27 CASSFPPPERQFF
TRBJ2-5 TRBV2 CASAREGTRGETQYF
TRBJ2-1 TRBV10-3 CAISRLAGLGRSSYNEQFF
TRBJ2-5 TRBV7-9 CASSYRLDTRGETQYF
TRBJ2-1 TRBV5-4 CASSLAAAVTYNEQFF
TRBJ2-7 TRBV7-9 CASSHDRVTAYEQYF
TRBJ2-1 TRBV3-1/TRBV3-2 CASSQTRNNEQFF
TRBJ1-5 TRBV30 CAWSVEISNQPQHF
TRBJ2-3 TRBV11-3 CASSPRTGGTDTQYF
TRBJ2-7 TRBV27 CASSLIGTRSYEQYF
TRBJ2-2 TRBV9 CASSRYWASAMTNTGELFF
TRBJ2-2 TRBV6-1 CASSEVAGTNTGELFF
TRBJ2-1 TRBV6-5 CASHSSRWGEQFF